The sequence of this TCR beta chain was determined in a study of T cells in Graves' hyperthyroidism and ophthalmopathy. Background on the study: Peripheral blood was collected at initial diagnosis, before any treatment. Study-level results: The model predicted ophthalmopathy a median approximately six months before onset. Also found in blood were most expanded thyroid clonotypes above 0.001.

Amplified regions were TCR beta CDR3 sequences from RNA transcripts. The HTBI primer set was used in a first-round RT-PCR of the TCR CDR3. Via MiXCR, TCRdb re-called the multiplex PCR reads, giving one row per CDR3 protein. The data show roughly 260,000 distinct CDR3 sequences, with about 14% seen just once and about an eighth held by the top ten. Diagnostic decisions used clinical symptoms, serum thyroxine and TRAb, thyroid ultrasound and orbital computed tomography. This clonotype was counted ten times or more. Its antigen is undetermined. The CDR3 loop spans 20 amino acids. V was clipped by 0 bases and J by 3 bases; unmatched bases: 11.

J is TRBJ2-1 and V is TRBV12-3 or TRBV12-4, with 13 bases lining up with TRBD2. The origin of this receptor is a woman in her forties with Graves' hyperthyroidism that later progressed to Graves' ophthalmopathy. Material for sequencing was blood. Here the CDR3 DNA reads TGTGCCAGCAGTTTAGCGGGACTAGCGGGATTGTCCCCTTTCTACAATGAGCAGTTCTTC. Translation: CASSLAGLAGLSPFYNEQFF.